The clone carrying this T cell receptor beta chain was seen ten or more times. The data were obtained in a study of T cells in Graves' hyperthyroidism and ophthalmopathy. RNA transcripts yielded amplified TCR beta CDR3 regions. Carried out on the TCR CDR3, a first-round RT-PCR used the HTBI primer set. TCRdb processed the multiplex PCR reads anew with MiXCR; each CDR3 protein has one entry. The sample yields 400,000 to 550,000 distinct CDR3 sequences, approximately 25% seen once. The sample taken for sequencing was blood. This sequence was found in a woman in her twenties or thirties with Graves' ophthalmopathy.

The CDR3 DNA reads TGTGCCAGCAGCGTAGACCCCGGCGGCGAGCAGTACTTC. It translates to CASSVDPGGEQYF. The V gene is TRBV9, the J gene TRBJ2-7; D call uncertain. Germline-derived CDR1 and CDR2 are SGDLS and YYNGEE. The CDR3 covers 13 residues. V dropped 0 bases and J dropped 6 bases, with 10 bases sitting between them.